These 27 T cell receptor beta chains were sequenced from one sample in a study of regulatory T cells in long-lasting Graves disease. Combining iRepertoire HTBI primers with Arm-PCR of CDR3 regions, the authors built TCR beta libraries. In TCRdb, the multiplex PCR reads were re-called with MiXCR into one record per CDR3 protein. This sample has almost 450,000 distinct CDR3 sequences; around 15% occur once, and the top ten carry about 10%. The time point was: newly diagnosed GD, antithyroid drugs for less than 3 months. The authors made the TCR library using RNA they extracted from PBMCs. A further study also used this sample, focusing on T cells in Graves' hyperthyroidism and ophthalmopathy.

This material consisted of peripheral blood mononuclear cells (PBMCs), taken at new diagnosis, from a patient treated with antithyroid drugs. Receptor source: a woman aged 25 to 39 with Graves disease.

A remark on this clonotype: A much larger clone differs by one base, so this may be a read error. This chain links TRBV18 with TRBJ2-5; D is uncertain. This CDR3 has 12 residues. From germline, CDR1 is KGHSH and CDR2 LQKENI. The CDR3 region is CASSQNQETLYF. The CDR3 DNA reads as TGTGCCAGCTCACAAAACCAAGAGACCCTGTACTTC.

This clonotype was counted many times. The chain links TRBV20-1 to TRBJ1-5, with 8 nucleotides matching TRBD1. Germline CDR1 reads DFQATT; CDR2 reads SNEGSKA (reference sequence). V trimming: 1 base; J trimming: 2 bases; junction bases outside the gene matches: 1. CDR3 length equals 14 residues. CDR3 DNA sequence: TGCAGTGCTAGAGTGGACAGGGGCAATCAGCCCCAGCATTTT. Translation gives CSARVDRGNQPQHF.

The table lists this clonotype with a count of one. Relative to the germline gene, one junction end is altered; a read error may explain this. The CDR3 sequence is CASGQEPGGSSYNEQFF. Here the CDR3 DNA reads TGCGCCAGCGGCCAAGAGCCGGGGGGATCCTCCTACAATGAGCAGTTCTTC. The V and J genes are TRBV11-1 and TRBJ2-1, with 7 positions matching TRBD2. The length of the CDR3 is 17 residues. Germline V gives CDR1 SGHAT, CDR2 FQDESV (reference sequence). Supplemented by reference TRBV11-1 and TRBJ2-1, the full variable domain reads EAEVAQSPRYKITEKSQAVAFWCDPISGHATLYWYRQILGQGPELLVQFQDESVVDDSQLPKDRFSAERLKGVDSTLKIQPAELGDSAMYLCASGQEPGGSSYNEQFFGPGTRLTVL.

This clonotype came up many times. The chain carries TRBV7-2 and TRBJ2-2; perhaps TRBD1 as D (5 bases). Germline-derived CDR1 and CDR2 are SGHTA and FQGNSA. V was trimmed by 6 bases and J by 0 bases, leaving 11 bases between them. This CDR3 is built from 15 residues. CDR3 sequence reads: CASSRGGANTGELFF. The CDR3 DNA reads as TGTGCCAGCAGTAGGGGCGGCGCGAACACCGGGGAGCTGTTTTTT.

The chain has TRBV19 and TRBJ1-6; D gene ambiguous. The CDR3 is made up of 12 amino acids. Trimming took 5 bases from V and 8 from J, leaving 7 bases between them. Germline values: CDR1 LNHDA, CDR2 SQIVND (reference sequence). CDR3: CASSLEDSPLHF. The CDR3 DNA reads TGTGCCAGTAGTCTGGAAGATTCACCCCTCCACTTT.

In its sample, this clonotype was seen many times. In DNA form, the CDR3 reads TGTGCCACCAGCCCAAAACAGGGTTATGGGGGACAGCCCCAGCATTTT. Protein product: CATSPKQGYGGQPQHF. The V call is TRBV15, the J call TRBJ1-5; a possible D gene is TRBD1 (6 bases). The V gene's germline CDR1 is LNHNV and CDR2 YYDKDF (reference sequence). V gave up 5 bases and J gave up 7 bases, with 21 bases separating them. The CDR3 extends over 16 amino acids.

V usage is TRBV4-1 and J usage is TRBJ2-1; 8 bases are a match to TRBD2. The CDR3 sequence is 17 residues long. Germline V gene lookup returns CDR1 MGHRA and CDR2 YSYEKL. V dropped 3 bases and J dropped 2; count of bases not matched to a gene: 9. CDR3 sequence: CASSQDPTSATYNEQFF. The CDR3 DNA sequence: TGCGCCAGCAGCCAGGATCCGACTAGCGCTACCTACAATGAGCAGTTCTTC.

This clonotype was observed a few times. The chain employs TRBV9 and TRBJ2-1; the match to TRBD2 covers 10 bases. The ends lost 4 bases at V and 6 bases at J; junction bases unmatched: 7. Germline CDR1 reads SGDLS; CDR2 reads YYNGEE. This CDR3 is built from 15 residues. The CDR3 nucleotides read TGTGCCAGCAGCACGACAGCGGGAGGGTCCAATGAGCAGTTCTTC. Translated, it gives CASSTTAGGSNEQFF.

The rearrangement links TRBV6-1 to TRBJ2-5; 7 bases map to TRBD2. From germline, CDR1 is MNHNS and CDR2 SASEGT. The CDR3 runs to 14 residues. The trim removed 0 bases at V and 4 bases at J, leaving 2 bases unmatched. The CDR3 spells CASSEAWEGETQYF. CDR3 DNA: TGTGCCAGCAGTGAAGCGTGGGAGGGAGAGACCCAGTACTTC.

On this clonotype: Just one base apart from a much larger clone, this may be a read error. The rearrangement joins TRBV20-1 to TRBJ2-1; maybe TRBD2 (6 bases). The germline V and J ends were trimmed by 1 base and 1 base, with 11 bases remaining between them. The CDR3 consists of 15 residues. In germline, CDR1 is DFQATT, CDR2 SNEGSKA (reference sequence). The CDR3 nucleotides are TGCAGTGCTAGAGGGTTACGGGGGTCCTACAATGAGCAGTTCTTC. Amino acid sequence: CSARGLRGSYNEQFF.

This clonotype was observed many times. This CDR3 reads CASSSLVRTGGGETQYF. The CDR3 DNA reads as TGTGCCAGCAGCTCACTGGTTCGGACAGGGGGTGGCGAGACCCAGTACTTC. The J gene is TRBJ2-5, the V gene TRBV7-9; TRBD1 agrees at 10 bases. The CDR3 totals 17 residues. Germline V gene lookup returns CDR1 SEHNR and CDR2 FQNEAQ (reference sequence). After removal of 4 bases from V and 5 bases from J, the junction contained 13 bases not matched to a gene.

This clonotype has at least ten counts. The chain is built from TRBV18 and TRBJ1-1; D remains ambiguous. V lost 3 bases to trimming and J lost 5 bases, with 10 bases between them. The CDR3 contains 13 residues. The germline CDR1 and CDR2 sequences are KGHSH and LQKENI. CDR3 DNA: TGTGCCAGCTCACCCATCGCGGGAACTGAAGCTTTCTTT. This sequence encodes CASSPIAGTEAFF.

This chain joins TRBV10-3 and TRBJ1-1; D is ambiguous. The V end lost 3 bases, the J end lost 4 bases, and 12 bases lay between the germline ends. Germline CDR1 is ENHRY and CDR2 is SYGVKD. The CDR3 totals 14 residues. The CDR3 here is CAISEKSSATEAFF. The CDR3 DNA reads TGTGCCATCAGTGAAAAAAGTTCCGCCACTGAAGCTTTCTTT.

This clonotype showed up many times. The chain is built from TRBV28 and TRBJ1-4; D gene ambiguous. With 1 base removed from V and 0 bases from J, the gap between germline ends came to 6 bases. Germline V gene sequence: CDR1 MDHEN, CDR2 SYDVKM. There are 15 residues in the CDR3. The CDR3: CASSLYSATNEKLFF. The CDR3 DNA sequence: TGTGCCAGCAGTTTATACAGTGCAACTAATGAAAAACTGTTTTTT.

This clonotype showed up many times. The CDR3 here is CASSSGQGIYNEQFF. In DNA, the CDR3 is TGTGCCAGCAGCTCGGGACAGGGGATATACAATGAGCAGTTCTTC. V gene TRBV11-3 combines with J gene TRBJ2-1, with 10 bases matching TRBD1. Germline CDR1 and CDR2: SGHNT and YENEEA. This CDR3 is built from 15 residues. The ends lost 4 bases at V and 4 bases at J; junction bases unmatched: 4.

This clonotype was detected a few times. Sequence at one end of the junction differs from germline and may be a read error. The chain combines TRBV18 with TRBJ1-2; 8 positions agree with TRBD1. Germline V gene data show CDR1 as KGHSH and CDR2 as LQKENI. This CDR3 has 15 amino acids. The chain's CDR3 is CASSPRQGPPFGHTF. The CDR3 coding sequence is TGTGCCAGCTCACCGAGACAGGGGCCCCCCTTTGGCCACACCTTC.

V gene TRBV9 combines with J gene TRBJ2-1, with 7 bases fitting TRBD2. The germline gives CDR1 SGDLS, CDR2 YYNGEE. The CDR3 has 15 amino acids. Losses at the gene ends were 3 bases for V and 3 bases for J; bases not matched to a gene: 6. CDR3 in DNA: TGTGCCAGCAGCGCCTTTAGCGGGCTCTACAATGAGCAGTTCTTC. Translation gives CASSAFSGLYNEQFF.

This clonotype was seen a few times. The gene calls are TRBV7-8 and TRBJ2-2, with 11 bases matching TRBD2. Germline trimming cut 4 bases from V and 3 bases from J; bases unmatched to any gene: 4. The CDR3 totals 16 residues. The germline V gene encodes CDR1 SGHVS and CDR2 FQNEAQ. CDR3 residues: CASSSGLAGYTGELFF. CDR3 bases: TGTGCCAGCAGCTCAGGACTAGCGGGCTACACCGGGGAGCTGTTTTTT.

The chain recombines TRBV5-5 with TRBJ1-6, with D unclear. Germline CDR1 is SGHKS and CDR2 is YYEKEE (reference sequence). The CDR3 consists of 18 residues. The ends were cut back, 0 bases at V and 0 bases at J, with 13 bases in the middle. The CDR3 loop is CASSLEKVGSSYNSPLHF. In DNA form, the CDR3 reads TGTGCCAGCAGCTTGGAGAAGGTCGGAAGCTCCTATAATTCACCCCTCCACTTT.

The chain joins TRBV30 to TRBJ1-6; unclear D gene. Trimming left V 3 bases short and J 7 bases short, with 7 bases between. CDR1 and CDR2 from the germline V gene are GTSNPN and SVGIG (reference sequence). This CDR3 is built from 12 residues. The CDR3 sequence: CAWRDPNSPLHF. CDR3 bases: TGTGCCTGGAGGGATCCCAATTCACCCCTCCACTTT.

The sample holds many counts of this clonotype. The V gene is TRBV28, the J gene TRBJ2-7; the D gene is possibly TRBD1 (6 bases). The CDR3 is 17 residues long. V was trimmed by 6 bases and J by 2 bases, leaving 23 bases between them. Germline CDR1 is MDHEN and CDR2 is SYDVKM. Here the CDR3 DNA reads TGTGCCAGCAGCAAATTCACACAACGGGACACACCCTACGAGCAGTACTTC. Encoded protein: CASSKFTQRDTPYEQYF.

Details on this clonotype: A read error is possible here, since a much larger clone lies one base away. This chain joins TRBV20-1 and TRBJ2-7; perhaps D is TRBD1 or TRBD2 (5 bases each). The germline gives CDR1 DFQATT, CDR2 SNEGSKA (reference sequence). Trimming removed 4 bases at V and 7 bases at J, with 20 bases between. The CDR3 extends over 14 amino acids. CDR3 loop: CSATGPQNFNEQYF. Written as DNA, the CDR3 is TGCAGTGCTACGGGGCCTCAGAATTTCAATGAGCAGTACTTC.

This clonotype showed up many times. V is TRBV18 and J is TRBJ2-2; no clear D gene. CDR3 length: 16 residues. The germline V gene encodes CDR1 KGHSH and CDR2 LQKENI. Trimming took off 6 bases at V and 4 bases at J, with 18 bases between the two ends. For the CDR3, the DNA is TGTGCCAGCTCCCTCGACCTCCTGGGGTCCACCGGGGAGCTGTTTTTT. Protein sequence: CASSLDLLGSTGELFF.

J is TRBJ2-4 and V is TRBV6-2 or TRBV6-3; D not certain. The CDR3 extends over 14 amino acids. Germline values: CDR1 MNHEY, CDR2 SVGEGT. V lost 5 bases, J lost 0 bases, and 8 bases lay in between. The CDR3 here is CASSTKLAKNIQYF. CDR3 bases: TGTGCCAGCAGTACAAAACTAGCCAAAAACATTCAGTACTTC.

This clonotype showed up many times. The gene calls are TRBV28 and TRBJ1-1, with TRBD1 identical over 8 bases. Losses at the gene ends were 10 bases for V and 4 bases for J; bases not matched to a gene: 8. From germline, CDR1 is MDHEN and CDR2 SYDVKM. This CDR3 is built from 13 residues. In nucleotides, the CDR3 is TGTGCCACCCGACAGGGGTGGATCACTGAAGCTTTCTTT. As protein: CATRQGWITEAFF.

The J gene is TRBJ2-3, the V gene TRBV3-1, with TRBD2 matching 10 bases. Looked up from germline, CDR1 is LGHDT and CDR2 is YNNKEL (reference sequence). V was clipped by 3 bases and J by 4 bases; unmatched bases: 7. The CDR3 has 16 amino acids. DNA for the CDR3: TGTGCCAGCAGCCATCCTAGCGGGAGCCAAGCAGATACGCAGTATTTT. It translates to CASSHPSGSQADTQYF.

This clonotype was counted a single time. This could be a read error, since a much larger clone is one nucleotide away. This sequence joins TRBV7-9 and TRBJ2-1; no reliable D call. This CDR3 spans 13 amino acids. The germline gives CDR1 SEHNR, CDR2 FQNEAQ (reference sequence). V gave up 4 bases and J gave up 8 bases, with 12 bases separating them. The CDR3 is CASSSTLLDEQFF. CDR3 coding DNA: TGTGCCAGCAGCTCCACCCTATTAGATGAGCAGTTCTTC.